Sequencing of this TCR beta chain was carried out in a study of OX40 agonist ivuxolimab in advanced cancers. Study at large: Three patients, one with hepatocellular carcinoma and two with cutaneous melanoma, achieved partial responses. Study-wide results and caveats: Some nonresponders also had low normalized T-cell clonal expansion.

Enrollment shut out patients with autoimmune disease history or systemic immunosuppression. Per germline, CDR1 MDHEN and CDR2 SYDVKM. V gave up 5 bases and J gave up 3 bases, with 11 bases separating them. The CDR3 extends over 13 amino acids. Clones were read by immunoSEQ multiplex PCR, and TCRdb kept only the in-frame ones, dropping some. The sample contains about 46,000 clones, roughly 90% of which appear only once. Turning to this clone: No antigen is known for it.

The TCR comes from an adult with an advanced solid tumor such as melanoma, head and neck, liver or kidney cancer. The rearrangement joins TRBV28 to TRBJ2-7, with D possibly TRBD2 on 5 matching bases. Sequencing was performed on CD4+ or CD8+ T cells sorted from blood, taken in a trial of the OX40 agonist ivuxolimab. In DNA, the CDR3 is TGTGCCAGCAGTCAGCCGGGAATCTACGAGCAGTACTTC. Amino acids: CASSQPGIYEQYF.